This T cell receptor (beta chain) was obtained from a study of cytomegalovirus exposure and HLA in healthy donors. Study-wide points: Within a later analysis, the majority of CMV-associated TCR beta chains appeared HLA-restricted. In a later analysis, TCR beta V- and J-gene trimming showed a link to a missense DCLRE1C variant. A later analysis, which compared TCR beta chains of equal frequency, found the HLA-associated ones more clonally expanded.

V lost 7 bases and J lost 6; bases outside the gene matches: 5. There are 13 residues in the CDR3. Germline V gene sequence: CDR1 ENHRY, CDR2 SYGVKD. Amplification used 60 Vbeta primers and 13 Jbeta primers. Clones were sequenced by immunoSEQ multiplex PCR, and TCRdb holds only the in-frame ones, with some missing. The data show under 200,000 clones, and the top ten clones hold 0.75% to 0.85%. About this clone: Its cognate antigen is unknown.

Sequenced material: PBMCs. The chain employs TRBV10-3 and TRBJ1-5; TRBD1 matches 8 bases. The sequence was obtained from a woman between 18 and 29 years old in good health and CMV-seropositive. In nucleotides, the CDR3 is TGTGCCATCACCGGACAGGGAGGTCAGCCCCAGCATTTT. Residues: CAITGQGGQPQHF.